This TCR beta chain was captured in a study of CD8 T cells in Susac syndrome. The CDR3 is 16 residues long. V dropped 6 bases and J dropped 1; count of bases not matched to a gene: 4. Germline V gene sequence: CDR1 ENHRY, CDR2 SYGVKD. As regards this clonotype: What it recognizes is unknown.

Study-level points and caveats: Only a relatively small number of individuals were included in the TCR sequencing and HLA analysis.

Sequencing of TCR beta covered CD8+ and CD4+ T cells obtained from blood. Bulk CD8+ and CD4+ cells came from magnetic negative isolation; CD8+ TEMRA by FACS. Roughly 0.5 to 1 ug RNA was reverse transcribed with random hexamers. immunoSEQ multiplex PCR amplified TCR beta CDR3 across 54 Vbeta, 13 Jbeta. In TCRdb, the immunoSEQ multiplex PCR reads were re-called with MiXCR into one record per CDR3 protein. The table records approximately 120,000 distinct CDR3 sequences, approximately 93% of them present only once. V usage is TRBV10-3 and J usage is TRBJ2-3, with TRBD2 matching over 13 bases. Input material: CD8+ T cells from PBMCs. This clonotype was obtained from a human donor with multiple sclerosis. CDR3 amino acids: CAIRGTSGDRTDTQYF. The CDR3 DNA is TGTGCCATCAGGGGGACTAGCGGGGACCGCACAGATACGCAGTATTTT.